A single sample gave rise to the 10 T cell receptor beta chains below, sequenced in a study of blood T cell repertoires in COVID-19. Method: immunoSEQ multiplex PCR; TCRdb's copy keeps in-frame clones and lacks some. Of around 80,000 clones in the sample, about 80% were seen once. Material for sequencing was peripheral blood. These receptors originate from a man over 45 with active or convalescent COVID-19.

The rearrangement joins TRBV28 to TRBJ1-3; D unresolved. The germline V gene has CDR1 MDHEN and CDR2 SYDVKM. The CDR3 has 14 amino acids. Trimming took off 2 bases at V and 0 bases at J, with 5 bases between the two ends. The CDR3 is CASSLTGSGNTIYF. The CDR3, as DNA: TGTGCCAGCAGTTTAACGGGCTCTGGAAACACCATATATTTT.

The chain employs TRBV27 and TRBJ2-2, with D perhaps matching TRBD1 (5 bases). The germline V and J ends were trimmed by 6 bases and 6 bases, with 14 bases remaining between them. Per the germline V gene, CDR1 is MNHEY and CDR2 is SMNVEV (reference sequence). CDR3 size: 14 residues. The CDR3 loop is CASRPLDSSGELFF. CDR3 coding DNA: TGTGCCAGCAGACCCCTCGACAGTTCCGGGGAGCTGTTTTTT.

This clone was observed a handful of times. CDR3: CASSFPGRPYEQYF. The CDR3 DNA reads TGTGCCAGCAGTTTCCCAGGGCGACCCTACGAGCAGTACTTC. The V call is TRBV28, the J call TRBJ2-7; TRBD1 might be the D (5 bases). The V end was cut by 3 bases, the J end by 2 bases, with 11 bases between. The CDR3 consists of 14 residues. Looked up from germline, CDR1 is MDHEN and CDR2 is SYDVKM.

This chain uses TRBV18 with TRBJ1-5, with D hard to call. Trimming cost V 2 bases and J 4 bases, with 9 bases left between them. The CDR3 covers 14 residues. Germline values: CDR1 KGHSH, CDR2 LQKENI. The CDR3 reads CASSPVTENQPQHF. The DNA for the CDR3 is TGTGCCAGCTCACCAGTAACAGAGAATCAGCCCCAGCATTTT. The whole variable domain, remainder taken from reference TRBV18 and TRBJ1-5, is NAGVMQNPRHLVRRRGQEARLRCSPMKGHSHVYWYRQLPEEGLKFMVYLQKENIIDESGMPKERFSAEFPKEGPSILRIQQVVRGDSAAYFCASSPVTENQPQHFGDGTRLSIL.

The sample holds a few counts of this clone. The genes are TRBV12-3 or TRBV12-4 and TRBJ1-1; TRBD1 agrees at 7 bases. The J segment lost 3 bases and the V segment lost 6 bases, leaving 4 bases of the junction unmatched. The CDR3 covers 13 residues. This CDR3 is CASSLQGHTEAFF. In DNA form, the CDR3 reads TGTGCCAGCAGCCTACAGGGGCACACTGAAGCTTTCTTT.

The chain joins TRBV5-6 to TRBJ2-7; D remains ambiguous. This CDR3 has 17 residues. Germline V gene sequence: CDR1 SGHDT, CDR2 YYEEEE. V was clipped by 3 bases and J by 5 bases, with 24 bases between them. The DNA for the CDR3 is TGTGCCAGCAGCTCCCCGGTCCCTTCCCGTAGACGGGACGAGCAGTACTTC. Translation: CASSSPVPSRRRDEQYF.

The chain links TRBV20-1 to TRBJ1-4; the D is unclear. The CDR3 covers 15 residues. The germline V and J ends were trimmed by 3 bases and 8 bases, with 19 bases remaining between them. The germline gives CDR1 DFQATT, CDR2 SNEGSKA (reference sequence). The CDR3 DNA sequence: TGCAGTGCTAGTGCGGTTGCGGCAACCAAAGAAAAACTGTTTTTT. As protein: CSASAVAATKEKLFF.

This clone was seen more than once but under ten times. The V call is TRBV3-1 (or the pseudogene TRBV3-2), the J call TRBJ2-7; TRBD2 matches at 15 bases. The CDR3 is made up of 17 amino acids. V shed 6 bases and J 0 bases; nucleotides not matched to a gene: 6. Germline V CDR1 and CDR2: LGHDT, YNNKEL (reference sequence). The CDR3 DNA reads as TGTGCCAGCAGAGGGACTAGCGGGGGGCAAAGCTCCTACGAGCAGTACTTC. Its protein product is CASRGTSGGQSSYEQYF.

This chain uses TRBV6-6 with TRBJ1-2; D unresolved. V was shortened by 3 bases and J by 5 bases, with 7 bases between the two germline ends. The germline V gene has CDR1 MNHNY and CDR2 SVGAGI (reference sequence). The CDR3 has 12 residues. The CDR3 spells CASSYSQYGYTF. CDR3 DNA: TGTGCCAGCAGTTATTCGCAGTATGGCTACACCTTC.

The CDR3 here is CASSVTGSQETQYF. In DNA form, the CDR3 reads TGCGCCAGCAGCGTCACAGGGTCCCAAGAGACCCAGTACTTC. V and J are TRBV5-1 and TRBJ2-5; D is possibly TRBD1 (6 bases). V was cut by 4 bases and J by 1 base, with 11 bases left in between. Germline CDR1 reads SGHRS; CDR2 reads YFSETQ. This CDR3 region has 14 residues.